This passage covers 5 T cell receptor beta chains from one sample sequenced in a study of CD8 T cells in Susac syndrome. An amount of RNA that ranged from roughly 0.45 to 1 ug was reverse transcribed with random hexamers. TCRdb re-analysed the immunoSEQ multiplex PCR reads in MiXCR, keeping a single row per CDR3 protein. This sample has about 300,000 distinct CDR3 sequences, with about 82% found just once. The specimen sequenced was CD8+ T cells from PBMCs. These receptors originate from a human donor with multiple sclerosis.

The chain recombines TRBV19 with TRBJ1-2; TRBD1 is a possible D gene (5 bases). The CDR3 contains 13 residues. CDR1 is LNHDA, CDR2 SQIVND, per germline (reference sequence). V lost 7 bases and J 5 bases, leaving 14 bases between the germline ends. The DNA for the CDR3 is TGTGCCAGTAACCAAGGGGCCCAATATGGCTACACCTTC. Encoded protein: CASNQGAQYGYTF.

The V gene is TRBV27, the J gene TRBJ2-2; possibly TRBD2 for D (5 bases). The CDR3 has 15 residues. Germline lookup yields CDR1 MNHEY and CDR2 SMNVEV (reference sequence). Trimming took 1 base from V and 4 from J, leaving 10 bases between them. The CDR3 DNA reads as TGTGCCAGCAGTTTATTGACTATCGGCACCGGGGAGCTGTTTTTT. Translated: CASSLLTIGTGELFF.

This sequence joins TRBV24-1 and TRBJ2-1, with 9 bases lining up with TRBD2. The CDR3 is 21 amino acids. V gave up 1 base and J gave up 8 bases; unmatched junction bases: 23. Germline values: CDR1 KGHDR, CDR2 SFDVKD. CDR3: CATSDFRPYAGGPQDGYEQFF. CDR3 DNA sequence: TGTGCCACCAGTGATTTCAGACCCTACGCGGGAGGGCCGCAGGACGGCTATGAGCAGTTCTTC.

V gene TRBV7-9 combines with J gene TRBJ1-1, with D uncertain. Per the germline V gene, CDR1 is SEHNR and CDR2 is FQNEAQ (reference sequence). V lost 5 bases, J lost 0 bases, and 10 bases lay in between. This CDR3 contains 14 residues. This CDR3 reads CASSPAAMNTEAFF. As DNA, the CDR3 is TGTGCCAGCAGCCCGGCAGCTATGAACACTGAAGCTTTCTTT.

V gene TRBV28 combines with J gene TRBJ2-7, with D unclear. Between the trimmed V and J ends, which lost 7 bases and 4 bases, there was a span of 17 bases. Germline-derived CDR1 and CDR2 are MDHEN and SYDVKM. There are 14 residues in the CDR3. The CDR3: CASTPQGLGYEQYF. In DNA form, the CDR3 reads TGTGCCAGCACCCCCCAAGGCCTGGGGTACGAGCAGTACTTC.